The rows below give T cell receptor beta chains drawn from one sample of a study of cytomegalovirus exposure and HLA in healthy donors. Profiled with immunoSEQ multiplex PCR; TCRdb holds only in-frame clones, not every one. The sample consists of over 200,000 clones, roughly 80% of them appearing once. Specimen: PBMCs. These receptors were obtained from a male donor in good health and CMV-seronegative. CDR3s include the opening cysteine and the closing phenylalanine or tryptophan. Fields, in order: clone size, D gene, J gene, V gene, CDR3 protein, CDR3 DNA. The D gene is left open where the match is weak. Some rows mark clone size as missing; the rest say once, few, many or name a class of expanded clone.

abundance: -
d_gene: -
j_gene: TRBJ1-1
v_gene: TRBV19
CDR3aa: CASSIDGENTEAFF
CDR3nt: TGTGCCAGTAGTATAGACGGGGAGAACACTGAAGCTTTCTTT

abundance: -
d_gene: -
j_gene: TRBJ2-5
v_gene: TRBV4-2
CDR3aa: CASSQGGVRETQYF
CDR3nt: TGTGCCAGCAGCCAAGGGGGGGTGAGAGAGACCCAGTACTTC

abundance: -
d_gene: -
j_gene: TRBJ2-1
v_gene: TRBV21-1
CDR3aa: CASSKPRALGGFDNEQFF
CDR3nt: TGTGCCAGCAGCAAACCCAGAGCCTTGGGGGGTTTCGACAATGAGCAGTTCTTC

abundance: few
d_gene: -
j_gene: TRBJ2-5
v_gene: TRBV5-6
CDR3aa: CASSSRLKETQYF
CDR3nt: TGTGCCAGCAGCTCGAGATTGAAAGAGACCCAGTACTTC

abundance: -
d_gene: -
j_gene: TRBJ1-5
v_gene: TRBV28
CDR3aa: CASSSTGFGPQHF
CDR3nt: TGTGCCAGCAGTTCGACGGGGTTTGGGCCCCAGCATTTT

abundance: few
d_gene: TRBD2
j_gene: TRBJ2-1
v_gene: TRBV6-5
CDR3aa: CASIPTSGSDEQFF
CDR3nt: TGTGCCAGCATCCCCACTAGCGGGAGTGATGAGCAGTTCTTC

abundance: -
d_gene: -
j_gene: TRBJ2-7
v_gene: TRBV6-5
CDR3aa: CASGNEFYEQYF
CDR3nt: TGTGCCAGCGGTAATGAGTTCTACGAGCAGTACTTC

abundance: few
d_gene: TRBD2
j_gene: TRBJ2-1
v_gene: TRBV10-2
CDR3aa: CASRSGTSGKHEQFF
CDR3nt: TGCGCCAGCCGCTCCGGGACTAGCGGGAAACATGAGCAGTTCTTC

abundance: few
d_gene: TRBD2
j_gene: TRBJ2-7
v_gene: TRBV10-3
CDR3aa: CAISQPAGGAYEQYF
CDR3nt: TGTGCCATCTCCCAACCGGCGGGAGGGGCCTACGAGCAGTACTTC

abundance: -
d_gene: TRBD2
j_gene: TRBJ2-3
v_gene: TRBV5-4
CDR3aa: CASSEGLAGPDTQYF
CDR3nt: TGTGCCAGCAGCGAGGGACTAGCGGGACCAGATACGCAGTATTTT

abundance: once
d_gene: -
j_gene: TRBJ2-2
v_gene: TRBV5-5
CDR3aa: CASSRTSTRVTGELFF
CDR3nt: TGTGCCAGCAGCCGTACTAGCACACGTGTCACCGGGGAGCTGTTTTTT

abundance: -
d_gene: TRBD1
j_gene: TRBJ1-2
v_gene: TRBV6-5
CDR3aa: CASSPGQGPYGYTF
CDR3nt: TGTGCCAGCAGTCCCGGACAGGGACCCTATGGCTACACCTTC

abundance: few
d_gene: TRBD2
j_gene: TRBJ2-7
v_gene: TRBV5-4
CDR3aa: CASSTGGSSYEQYF
CDR3nt: TGTGCCAGCAGCACTGGCGGGAGCTCCTACGAGCAGTACTTC

abundance: -
d_gene: TRBD2
j_gene: TRBJ2-2
v_gene: TRBV7-3
CDR3aa: CASSWGGDGELFF
CDR3nt: TGTGCCAGCAGCTGGGGGGGGGACGGGGAGCTGTTTTTT

abundance: -
d_gene: -
j_gene: TRBJ1-2
v_gene: TRBV11-2
CDR3aa: CASSLAPGVYGYTF
CDR3nt: TGTGCCAGCAGCTTAGCGCCAGGGGTCTATGGCTACACCTTC

abundance: once
d_gene: TRBD2
j_gene: TRBJ2-7
v_gene: TRBV5-1
CDR3aa: CASSAGSGSTYEQYF
CDR3nt: TGCGCCAGCAGCGCGGGTAGCGGGAGTACGTACGAGCAGTACTTC

abundance: -
d_gene: TRBD1
j_gene: TRBJ2-2
v_gene: TRBV28
CDR3aa: CASSLVGTGKTGELFF
CDR3nt: TGTGCCAGCAGTTTAGTCGGGACAGGGAAAACCGGGGAGCTGTTTTTT

abundance: -
d_gene: -
j_gene: TRBJ2-7
v_gene: TRBV4-1
CDR3aa: CASSPAGNEQYF
CDR3nt: TGCGCCAGCAGCCCGGCGGGAAACGAGCAGTACTTC

abundance: few
d_gene: -
j_gene: TRBJ2-7
v_gene: TRBV6-5
CDR3aa: CASGGGGAHEQYF
CDR3nt: TGTGCCAGCGGGGGTGGGGGGGCCCACGAGCAGTACTTC

abundance: once
d_gene: TRBD1
j_gene: TRBJ2-1
v_gene: TRBV2
CDR3aa: CASSHDRGNEQFF
CDR3nt: TGTGCCAGCAGCCATGACAGGGGAAATGAGCAGTTCTTC

abundance: once
d_gene: TRBD1
j_gene: TRBJ2-7
v_gene: TRBV15
CDR3aa: CATSRAGTGAIYEQYF
CDR3nt: TGTGCCACCAGCAGGGCCGGGACAGGGGCGATTTACGAGCAGTACTTC

abundance: few
d_gene: -
j_gene: TRBJ1-2
v_gene: TRBV15
CDR3aa: CATSRGSSYTF
CDR3nt: TGTGCCACCAGCCGCGGTTCCAGCTACACCTTC

abundance: -
d_gene: -
j_gene: TRBJ1-2
v_gene: TRBV5-1
CDR3aa: CASSLAPEYGYTF
CDR3nt: TGCGCCAGCAGCTTGGCCCCGGAGTATGGCTACACCTTC

abundance: -
d_gene: -
j_gene: TRBJ1-5
v_gene: TRBV27
CDR3aa: CASTTGYQPQHF
CDR3nt: TGTGCCAGCACCACCGGGTATCAGCCCCAGCATTTT

abundance: -
d_gene: TRBD1
j_gene: TRBJ1-3
v_gene: TRBV30
CDR3aa: CAWDTGGTGNTIYF
CDR3nt: TGTGCCTGGGATACAGGGGGAACTGGAAACACCATATATTTT

abundance: -
d_gene: TRBD1
j_gene: TRBJ1-3
v_gene: TRBV10-2
CDR3aa: CASSEDQGAAGNTIYF
CDR3nt: TGCGCCAGCAGTGAGGATCAGGGGGCGGCTGGAAACACCATATATTTT

abundance: -
d_gene: -
j_gene: TRBJ2-1
v_gene: TRBV7-9
CDR3aa: CASSTPISDSNEQFF
CDR3nt: TGTGCCAGCAGCACGCCAATTAGTGATTCAAACGAGCAGTTCTTC